This T cell receptor beta chain was sequenced in a study of blood T cell repertoires in COVID-19 (dated by TCRdb to the early 2020s). For the study in its entirety: Samples covering the acute and convalescent phases of COVID-19 were provided by collaborators in the United States, Italy and Spain. The repertoires were released in a freely available public database meant as a resource for research on the immune response to SARS-CoV-2. The prospective study material was composed of cDNA or gDNA derived from T cells, B-cell-depleted T cells, or PBMCs. Where available, HLA class I and class II types were taken from metadata supplied by the sample provider and were not determined by assay-based typing. Nearly every sample came with metadata listing a de-identified subject ID, COVID-19 status, age in years and sex. Subjects who had been exposed to COVID-19, were actively infected with it, or had recovered from it provided the deeply sampled blood TCRbeta repertoires that made up the dataset. The samples were drawn from two sources: the first 160 participants of the ongoing ImmuneRACE study, and 1,254 subjects contributed by 6 global collaborators. Results and caveats for the whole study, not just this receptor: Clinical and demographic metadata were provided uncurated, with the amount varying by source and participant.

Taken from the germline V gene (reference sequence), the CDR1 and CDR2 loops are LGHDT and YNNKEL. Trimming leaves V shorter by 1 base and J shorter by 4 bases, with the junction holding 7 bases beyond the gene matches. The CDR3 goes from the cysteine to the phenylalanine over 15 residues. Kept here is only the CDR3 DNA, which spans 45 bases and is read in frame from base 1. On this clone itself: Its antigen specificity is not known. Within one base of it there is no much larger clone, and no base qualities were kept.

TCRbeta CDR3 regions were amplified from genomic DNA by means of the immunoSEQ Assay, a bias-controlled multiplex PCR. The authors' pipeline ran thus. Within the assay, amplification of reference gene primers was used to estimate how many nucleated cells each sample contained. Sequence reads were collapsed and filtered to measure the absolute abundance of every unique TCRbeta CDR3 rearrangement. For each sample, productive Simpson clonality was calculated as the square root of Simpson's diversity index across productive rearrangements. Here the immuneACCESS table is served through TCRdb, limited to in-frame sequences with V and J called. Missing clones are a known gap in these copies; in checked studies unresolved V genes cover under half, and the rest lacks a known reason. The V and J calls and clone size come from that table; D and trimming were worked out from the DNA. The sample table records approximately 80,000 clones; roughly four fifths of these occur just once. The ten largest make up roughly a tenth of the sample.

Whole blood was collected in K2EDTA tubes by collaborating institutions according to the institutions' own protocols. For TCRbeta analysis, collaborators shipped samples as frozen whole blood, isolated PBMCs, or DNA extracted from either of those sample types. This receptor was taken from a man aged 60 to 75 with acute or convalescent COVID-19. Sequenced material: peripheral blood. The rearranged chain carries TRBV3-1 (or the pseudogene TRBV3-2) and TRBJ2-7; 7 nucleotides in the junction match TRBD2. CDR3 reads: CASSQAGGSEYEQYF. The DNA is as follows: TGTGCCAGCAGCCAAGCGGGCGGGAGCGAATACGAGCAGTACTTC.